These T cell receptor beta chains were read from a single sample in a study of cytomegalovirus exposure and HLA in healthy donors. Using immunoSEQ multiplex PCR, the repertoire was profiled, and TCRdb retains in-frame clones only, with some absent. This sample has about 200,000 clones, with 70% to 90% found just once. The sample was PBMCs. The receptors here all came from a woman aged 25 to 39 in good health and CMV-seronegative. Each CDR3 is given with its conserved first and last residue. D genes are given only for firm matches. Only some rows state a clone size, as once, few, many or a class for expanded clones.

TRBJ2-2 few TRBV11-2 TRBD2 TGTGCCAGCAGCCCAGCGGGGGGGTGGACCGGGGAGCTGTTTTTT CASSPAGGWTGELFF
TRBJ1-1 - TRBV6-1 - TGTGCCTCCCGGACAGCAAACACTGAAGCTTTCTTT CASRTANTEAFF
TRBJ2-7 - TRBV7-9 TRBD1 TGTGCCAGCAGCTTGCGCTCTGGGACAGCCTACGAGCAGTACTTC CASSLRSGTAYEQYF
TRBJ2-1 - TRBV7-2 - TGTGCCAGCAGCATCCGGGGAGCGGACCACGGGAATGAGCAGTTCTTC CASSIRGADHGNEQFF
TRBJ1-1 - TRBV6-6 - TGTGCCAGCAGTTACGATGGGCAGACTGAAGCTTTCTTT CASSYDGQTEAFF
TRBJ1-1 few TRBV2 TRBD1 TGTGCCAGCAGTGACGGGACAGGGGTAGGTGAAGCTTTCTTT CASSDGTGVGEAFF
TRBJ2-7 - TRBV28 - TGTGCCAGCAGTTTATATACGGGCCACACCGGGATCTACGAGCAGTACTTC CASSLYTGHTGIYEQYF
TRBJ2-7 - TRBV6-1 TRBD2 TGTGCCAGCACCCCAGGGCGGGGGGCGCGCTACGAGCAGTACTTC CASTPGRGARYEQYF
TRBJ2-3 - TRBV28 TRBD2 TGTGCCAGCACCCCGGGGAGGGCTTATGATACGCAGTATTTT CASTPGRAYDTQYF
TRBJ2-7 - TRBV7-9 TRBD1 TGTGCCAGCAGCGTCCCGGGACAGGGCACCTACGAGCAGTACTTC CASSVPGQGTYEQYF
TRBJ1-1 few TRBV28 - TGCGCCGGGAGGAGGTCGATAGAGGTCACTGAAGCTTTCTTT CAGRRSIEVTEAFF
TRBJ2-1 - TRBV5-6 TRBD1 TGTGCCAGCAGCTTGAGTCGGGGACAGGGGACCTTTATGGAGCAGTTCTTC CASSLSRGQGTFMEQFF
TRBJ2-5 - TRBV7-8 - TGTGCCAGCAGCTTAGGGGCACAAGAGACCCAGTACTTC CASSLGAQETQYF
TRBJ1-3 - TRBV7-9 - TGTGCCAGCAGCTTAGCACCGGGGTCGTGGGGAAACACCATATATTTT CASSLAPGSWGNTIYF
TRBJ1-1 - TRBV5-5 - TGTGCCAGCAGCTTGGGACCTCAGGCCACTGAAGCTTTCTTT CASSLGPQATEAFF
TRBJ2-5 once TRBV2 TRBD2 TGTGCCAGCAGGATAGCGGGCCAAGAGACCCAGTACTTC CASRIAGQETQYF
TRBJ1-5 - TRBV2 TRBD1 TGTGCCACCCGCAGGGGGATCAATCAGCCCCAGCATTTT CATRRGINQPQHF
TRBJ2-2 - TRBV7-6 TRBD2 TGTGCCAGCAGCTTGGGACTACACAACACCGGGGAGCTGTTTTTT CASSLGLHNTGELFF
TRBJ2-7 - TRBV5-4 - TGTGCCAGCAGCTTGGGACAGGACTCCTACGAGCAGTACTTC CASSLGQDSYEQYF
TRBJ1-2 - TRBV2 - TGTGCCAGCAGTGCGACAGGAGCCTACACCTTC CASSATGAYTF
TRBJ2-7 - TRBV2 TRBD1 TGTGCCAGCAGGACAGGGCTACTGACCTACGAGCAGTACTTC CASRTGLLTYEQYF
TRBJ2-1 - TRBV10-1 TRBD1 TGCGCCAGCAGTGAGGCGACAGGGGGGTACAATGAGCAGTTCTTC CASSEATGGYNEQFF